The next 29 T cell receptor beta chains were all read from a single sample in a study of neoadjuvant anti-PD-1 for oral cavity cancer. Libraries were prepared by immunoSEQ multiplex PCR; TCRdb keeps only in-frame clonotypes and omits some of them. The repertoire holds around 60,000 clones, with roughly 84% as singletons. The source material was PBMCs, sampled before nivolumab (anti-PD-1) treatment. These receptors all come from a person aged 40 to 85 with oral cavity squamous cell carcinoma.

The gene calls are TRBV5-5 and TRBJ2-1, with a possible D match to TRBD1 (5 bases). The CDR3 consists of 15 residues. V was pared by 5 bases and J by 7 bases, with 19 bases between. Germline values: CDR1 SGHKS, CDR2 YYEKEE (reference sequence). The CDR3 DNA sequence: TGTGCCAGCAGGCGGACCAAGGGGTATGGGAATGAGCAGTTCTTC. Protein: CASRRTKGYGNEQFF.

This clone was found a few times. The gene calls are TRBV28 and TRBJ2-5; D is perhaps TRBD1 (7 bases). Trimming stripped 5 bases from V and 0 bases from J, with 25 bases between. The germline gives CDR1 MDHEN, CDR2 SYDVKM. The CDR3 length is 19 residues. The CDR3 coding sequence is TGTGCCAGCAGTATCAGGGGGGCGGAACGACTCTTCCACCAAGAGACCCAGTACTTC. It specifies CASSIRGAERLFHQETQYF.

J is TRBJ2-6 and V is TRBV6-6, with D uncertain. Germline V gene lookup returns CDR1 MNHNY and CDR2 SVGAGI (reference sequence). The V and J ends lost 6 bases and 1 base respectively, with 13 bases between them. The CDR3 is made up of 16 amino acids. In nucleotides, the CDR3 is TGTGCCAGCAGCGGACGACAAGTGTCTGGGGCCAACGTCCTGACTTTC. Its protein is CASSGRQVSGANVLTF.

J is TRBJ1-3 and V is TRBV2; TRBD1 might be the D (5 bases). Germline V gene sequence: CDR1 SNHLY, CDR2 FYNNEI. Trimming cost V 2 bases and J 2 bases, with 7 bases left between them. The CDR3 has 14 residues. Here the CDR3 reads CASSEQGTGNTIYF. In nucleotides, the CDR3 is TGTGCCAGCAGTGAACAGGGTACTGGAAACACCATATATTTT.

This chain connects TRBV7-8 to TRBJ1-5; unclear D gene. The CDR3 has 13 amino acids. With 5 bases removed from V and 7 bases from J, the gap between germline ends came to 12 bases. The germline V gene has CDR1 SGHVS and CDR2 FQNEAQ. CDR3: CASSREVTQPQHF. As DNA, the CDR3 is TGTGCCAGCAGCCGCGAAGTTACCCAGCCCCAGCATTTT.

The chain links TRBV6-6 to TRBJ2-1; D not resolved. Trimming shortened V by 0 bases and J by 5 bases, and 11 bases separated the two germline ends. Per germline, CDR1 MNHNY and CDR2 SVGAGI (reference sequence). The CDR3 runs 15 residues. The CDR3 here is CASSYSRLKDNEQFF. CDR3 nucleotide sequence: TGTGCCAGCAGTTACTCCCGACTGAAGGACAATGAGCAGTTCTTC.

A note on this clone: Other DNA sequences within the sample encode an identical CDR3. This chain links TRBV30 with TRBJ1-2; D ambiguous. V lost 6 bases and J 2 bases, leaving 13 bases between the germline ends. Germline V gene sequence: CDR1 GTSNPN, CDR2 SVGIG (reference sequence). The CDR3 is 13 residues long. The CDR3 loop is CACTRATNYGYTF. Here the CDR3 DNA reads TGTGCCTGTACTAGGGCGACCAACTATGGCTACACCTTC.

CDR3 DNA sequence: TGCGCCAGCAGCCGACCGACTAGCGGGGGGTCCTACAATGAGCAGTTCTTC. Translation gives CASSRPTSGGSYNEQFF. The chain uses TRBV4-1 and TRBJ2-1, with 13 nucleotides matching TRBD2. The CDR3 contains 17 residues. CDR1 MGHRA and CDR2 YSYEKL come from the germline V gene. The junction had 4 bases not matched to a gene; V was cut back by 4 bases and J by 1 base.

The rearrangement uses TRBV18 and TRBJ1-5, with D possibly being TRBD1 (5 bases). The germline V and J ends were trimmed by 0 bases and 6 bases, with 12 bases remaining between them. Germline CDR1 KGHSH, CDR2 LQKENI. This CDR3 comprises 15 residues. This CDR3 reads CASSPPNGGTQPQHF. CDR3 nucleotide sequence: TGTGCCAGCTCACCACCGAACGGGGGAACTCAGCCCCAGCATTTT.

This clone has only one observation. The J gene is TRBJ2-5, the V gene TRBV5-6; 8 bases align to TRBD1. Germline V gene data show CDR1 as SGHDT and CDR2 as YYEEEE. The J segment lost 1 base and the V segment lost 4 bases, leaving 6 bases of the junction unmatched. This CDR3 region has 15 residues. CDR3 DNA sequence: TGTGCCAGCAGCGCCTCCGGACAGGGCCAAGAGACCCAGTACTTC. Its protein product is CASSASGQGQETQYF.

The V and J genes are TRBV2 and TRBJ1-5; TRBD1 agrees at 7 bases. Germline CDR1 and CDR2: SNHLY and FYNNEI. J gave up 5 bases and V 6 bases, and 7 bases lay outside the gene matches. CDR3 length equals 14 residues. The CDR3 loop reads CASSPRGNDQPQHF. In DNA, the CDR3 is TGTGCCAGCAGCCCCAGGGGGAATGATCAGCCCCAGCATTTT.

This chain uses TRBV7-7 with TRBJ2-5, with 8 bases lining up with TRBD2. V dropped 5 bases and J dropped 5; count of bases not matched to a gene: 10. CDR3 length equals 15 residues. Germline CDR1 SSHAT, CDR2 FNYEAQ (reference sequence). The CDR3, as DNA: TGTGCCAGCAGCCCTTCAGCGGGGGTGGGGGAGACCCAGTACTTC. It yields the protein CASSPSAGVGETQYF.

In nucleotides, the CDR3 is TGTGCCAGCAGCTTCGGCGGTACGTACAATGGTGAGCAGTTCTTC. It yields the protein CASSFGGTYNGEQFF. The genes are TRBV7-2 and TRBJ2-1, with D unresolved. The CDR3 spans 15 residues. The ends were cut back, 3 bases at V and 9 bases at J, with 18 bases in the middle. CDR1 is SGHTA, CDR2 FQGNSA, per germline.

This clone was seen once. The chain uses TRBV5-1 and TRBJ2-1; TRBD1 matches 8 bases. Germline V gene lookup returns CDR1 SGHRS and CDR2 YFSETQ. V lost 5 bases and J lost 4; bases outside the gene matches: 14. The CDR3 spans 17 residues. CDR3 DNA sequence: TGCGCCAGCAGAACGGAACCGGGACAGGACCTATACAATGAGCAGTTCTTC. Translated, it gives CASRTEPGQDLYNEQFF.

The chain employs TRBV6-1 and TRBJ1-4; D not certain. Germline loops: CDR1 MNHNS, CDR2 SASEGT. The V end was cut by 2 bases, the J end by 5 bases, with 9 bases between. The CDR3 spans 14 residues. CDR3 sequence: CASSERQLNEKLFF. In DNA form, the CDR3 reads TGTGCCAGCAGTGAACGGCAGCTAAATGAAAAACTGTTTTTT.

The chain has TRBV11-2 and TRBJ2-3; TRBD1 or TRBD2 may be the D gene (7 bases each). The V end lost 4 bases, the J end lost 7 bases, and 21 bases lay between the germline ends. The CDR3 is 16 residues long. CDR1 and CDR2 from the germline V gene are SGHAT and FQNNGV. CDR3 in amino acids: CASSSPKGTAGNTQYF. The CDR3 nucleotides are TGTGCCAGCAGCTCGCCCAAAGGGACAGCGGGAAATACGCAGTATTTT.

The chain carries TRBV5-1 and TRBJ2-5; 7 nucleotides align to TRBD1. The CDR3 has 14 amino acids. Germline values: CDR1 SGHRS, CDR2 YFSETQ. J lost 1 base, V lost 0 bases, and 0 bases had no gene match. The CDR3 coding sequence is TGCGCCAGCAGCTTGGGGGACAGCCAAGAGACCCAGTACTTC. Its protein product is CASSLGDSQETQYF.

This clone was seen just once. CDR3 region: CASSLLFRGSTDTQYF. DNA of the CDR3: TGTGCCAGCAGTTTACTTTTCCGCGGGAGCACAGATACGCAGTATTTT. The V call is TRBV27, the J call TRBJ2-3, with D perhaps matching TRBD2 (5 bases). The CDR3 sequence is 16 residues long. Germline assignment: CDR1 MNHEY and CDR2 SMNVEV (reference sequence). V lost 2 bases, J lost 0 bases, and 12 bases lay in between.

This sequence joins TRBV27 and TRBJ1-6, with a possible D match to TRBD1 (5 bases). The V end lost 6 bases, the J end lost 6 bases, and 12 bases lay between the germline ends. This CDR3 region has 14 residues. The germline V gene encodes CDR1 MNHEY and CDR2 SMNVEV (reference sequence). The CDR3 loop is CASRMAGFNSPLHF. CDR3 nucleotides: TGTGCCAGCAGAATGGCAGGGTTTAATTCACCCCTCCACTTT.

The genes are TRBV20-1 and TRBJ2-1, with TRBD2 as a possible D gene (5 bases). This CDR3 has 11 residues. CDR1 is DFQATT, CDR2 SNEGSKA, per germline (reference sequence). Trimming stripped 1 base from V and 9 bases from J, with 7 bases between. Here the CDR3 reads CSARVRGEQFF. The CDR3 DNA reads as TGCAGTGCTAGAGTCCGGGGTGAGCAGTTCTTC.

This clone was observed a few times. The chain employs TRBV4-2 and TRBJ1-5, with D perhaps TRBD1 (6 bases). CDR1 LGHNA and CDR2 YNFKEQ come from the germline V gene. V gave up 0 bases and J gave up 5 bases, with 11 bases separating them. CDR3 length equals 15 residues. The CDR3 nucleotides are TGTGCCAGCAGCCAAGACGAACAGGGAGATCAGCCCCAGCATTTT. Protein: CASSQDEQGDQPQHF.

The J gene is TRBJ2-5, the V gene TRBV5-1, with TRBD1 as a possible D gene (5 bases). The V end was cut by 3 bases, the J end by 7 bases, with 13 bases between. This CDR3 has 13 residues. Germline lookup yields CDR1 SGHRS and CDR2 YFSETQ. In DNA, the CDR3 is TGCGCCAGCAGCTCGACAGTTGGGGCGACCCAGTACTTC. Translation gives CASSSTVGATQYF.

V and J are TRBV6-1 and TRBJ1-5, with TRBD1 matching over 9 bases. Germline V gene sequence: CDR1 MNHNS, CDR2 SASEGT. Germline trimming cut 4 bases from V and 4 bases from J; bases unmatched to any gene: 5. This CDR3 has 15 residues. The CDR3 bases are TGTGCCAGCAGTGTTGACAGGGGGAATAATCAGCCCCAGCATTTT. This translates into CASSVDRGNNQPQHF.

The J gene is TRBJ2-1, the V gene TRBV30, with 7 bases lining up with TRBD2. Germline V gives CDR1 GTSNPN, CDR2 SVGIG (reference sequence). This CDR3 is 14 amino acids long. The V segment lost 8 bases and the J segment 3 bases; nucleotides outside the gene matches: 10. CDR3 bases: TGTGCCCGGGGCCGGGACTACAACTACAATGAGCAGTTCTTC. This translates into CARGRDYNYNEQFF.

J is TRBJ2-3 and V is TRBV9; 10 bases are shared with TRBD2. The V segment lost 2 bases and the J segment 0 bases; nucleotides outside the gene matches: 0. CDR1 SGDLS and CDR2 YYNGEE come from the germline V gene. This CDR3 has 15 amino acids. The CDR3 reads CASSVSGRSTDTQYF. CDR3 nucleotides: TGTGCCAGCAGCGTTAGCGGGAGGAGCACAGATACGCAGTATTTT.

The chain combines TRBV11-2 with TRBJ1-4, with 10 bases matching TRBD1. The CDR3 is 16 amino acids. CDR1 and CDR2 from the germline V gene are SGHAT and FQNNGV. V was pared by 5 bases and J by 5 bases, with 8 bases of the junction left unmatched. CDR3 amino acids: CASSLGTGAVNEKLFF. The CDR3 DNA sequence: TGTGCCAGCAGCCTAGGGACAGGGGCCGTGAATGAAAAACTGTTTTTT.

Here the CDR3 reads CASSTRQGPYEQYF. Here the CDR3 DNA reads TGTGCCAGCAGTACGCGACAGGGGCCCTACGAGCAGTACTTC. J is TRBJ2-7 and V is TRBV6-5, with TRBD1 matching over 8 bases. V was pared by 5 bases and J by 2 bases, with 5 bases of the junction left unmatched. This CDR3 region has 14 residues. Germline values: CDR1 MNHEY, CDR2 SVGAGI.

The V gene is TRBV4-2, the J gene TRBJ1-1; D not resolved. V lost 5 bases, J lost 7 bases, and 14 bases lay in between. Germline values: CDR1 LGHNA, CDR2 YNFKEQ. CDR3 length: 13 residues. CDR3 sequence: CASSYEGGFEAFF. The CDR3 DNA reads TGTGCCAGCAGCTATGAAGGTGGATTTGAAGCTTTCTTT.

The V and J genes are TRBV5-4 and TRBJ1-1; D possibly corresponds to TRBD1 (6 bases). Looked up from germline, CDR1 is SGHNT and CDR2 is YYREEE (reference sequence). This CDR3 contains 14 residues. V dropped 0 bases and J dropped 5 bases, with 11 bases sitting between them. CDR3 protein: CASSLGSRGTEAFF. DNA for the CDR3: TGTGCCAGCAGCTTGGGTTCCAGGGGTACTGAAGCTTTCTTT.